This TCR beta chain emerged from a study of T cells in Graves' hyperthyroidism and ophthalmopathy. This clonotype has just a few counts. Its antigen is undetermined. The CDR3 length is 16 residues. Between the trimmed V and J ends, which lost 3 bases and 0 bases, there was a span of 11 bases. The V gene's germline CDR1 is MGHRA and CDR2 YSYEKL. Study observations and caveats: Blood also contained most expanded thyroid clonotypes above 0.001.

TCR beta CDR3 region amplification was performed from RNA transcripts. RT-PCR in the first round (using the HTBI primer set) targeted the TCR CDR3. TCRdb re-derived calls from the multiplex PCR reads in MiXCR, one entry per CDR3 protein. The sample has over 650,000 distinct CDR3 sequences, 15% to 20% seen once. The chain is built from TRBV4-1 and TRBJ1-4; D is unclear. This TCR derives from a man aged 18 to 35 with Graves' hyperthyroidism. Sequencing was carried out using blood. The CDR3 loop reads CASSHPFASTNEKLFF. CDR3 DNA sequence: TGCGCCAGCAGCCACCCTTTCGCGTCAACTAATGAAAAACTGTTTTTT.